A selection of T cell receptor beta chains follows, all from one sample in a study of technical replicates of blood from a handful of donors. Measured with immunoSEQ multiplex PCR; TCRdb has only the in-frame clones, and not every one. Among about 75,000 clones listed, more than 85% were seen once. Sample: PBMCs. The receptor set was obtained from a human donor in good health. Some clones in this sample may be carry-over from other donors' samples. Both conserved end residues are part of each CDR3. D genes are given only for firm matches. A row's size may be missing; if present it is once, few, many or a size class.

NA,TRBJ2-1,NA,TRBV19,CASSIASGPYNEQFF
NA,TRBJ2-1,TRBD2,TRBV9,CASTKGAGGPYNEQFF
NA,TRBJ1-5,NA,TRBV19,CASSGRKNSDSNQPQHF
once,TRBJ2-7,NA,TRBV4-3,CASSLNPLGEQYF
NA,TRBJ1-2,TRBD1,TRBV10-3,CAISIDPAGGSNYGYTF
NA,TRBJ2-1,NA,TRBV5-5,CASSLRRGQHEQFF
NA,TRBJ1-5,NA,TRBV7-9,CASSLGTGVTNQPQHF
NA,TRBJ1-2,TRBD1,TRBV2,CASSERGQGNGYTF
NA,TRBJ2-5,NA,TRBV5-4,CASSPEGAGAQTQYF
NA,TRBJ1-1,NA,TRBV5-6,CASSLTVNTEAFF
once,TRBJ1-1,NA,TRBV7-9,CASSLVGEGILTEAFF
NA,TRBJ2-3,NA,TRBV7-2,CASSLGVDRVTDTQYF
NA,TRBJ1-1,TRBD1,TRBV29-1,CSVGRQGPGTEAFF
NA,TRBJ2-1,NA,TRBV19,CASSISVSGLYNEQFF
NA,TRBJ1-1,NA,TRBV27,CASRNAQGRTEAFF
NA,TRBJ2-1,TRBD2,TRBV30,CAWTTSGSAQGQFF
once,TRBJ1-2,TRBD1,TRBV4-3,CASSQDQGAGYGYTF
NA,TRBJ2-7,NA,TRBV4-3,CASSPHRVSAPYEQYF
NA,TRBJ2-2,TRBD1,TRBV10-3,CAIRTGGVDTGELFF
NA,TRBJ2-1,TRBD2,TRBV5-1,CASTRSLAGNEQFF
NA,TRBJ1-1,NA,TRBV7-3,CASSLTQANEAFF
NA,TRBJ2-7,TRBD1,TRBV5-6,CASSLGQGVVYEQYF
NA,TRBJ2-5,TRBD1,TRBV7-6,CASSRTFGTGEGETQYF
NA,TRBJ2-1,NA,TRBV7-2,CASRPGRVWDNEQFF
NA,TRBJ1-1,NA,TRBV25-1,CASSGDRGDTEAFF